The clone carrying this TCR beta chain showed up just a few times. Its antigen is not identified. Every isolated RNA sample was fully reverse transcribed, so sequencing captured expressed TCRB transcripts. Data came from immunoSEQ multiplex PCR; TCRdb stores just in-frame clones and leaves some out. The sample comprises about 120,000 clones, about a sixth of which are singletons, and around 2.5% rests with the top ten. The sample is drawn from a study of beta chain features in type 1 diabetes. Study-level findings and limits: Moderate yet significant TCRB CDR3 shortening was seen in Type 1 diabetes patients in all four CD4+ subsets. An over-representation of cells with high TCR expression could result from cDNA sequencing.

Sorting with CD45RO/CCR7/CD25/CD127/CD95/CD27 yielded naive, central memory, regulatory and stem-like memory CD4+ cells. The specimen sequenced was central memory CD4+ T cells from blood. The clonotype was recovered from a man aged 25-45 years with type 1 diabetes.

The CDR3 DNA reads TGTGCCAGCAGCTTAGGGTTTGGACTAGCGAAGGACGGCACAGATACGCAGTATTTT. Protein sequence: CASSLGFGLAKDGTDTQYF. The rearrangement joins TRBV7-9 to TRBJ2-3; 9 bases align to TRBD2. J was trimmed by 1 base and V by 1 base; bases with no gene match: 12. The germline V gene has CDR1 SEHNR and CDR2 FQNEAQ (reference sequence). This CDR3 is 19 amino acids long.